This entry is about one T cell receptor (beta chain). This CDR3 is 17 amino acids long. The germline V gene encodes CDR1 SGDLS and CDR2 YYNGEE. V lost 3 bases to trimming and J lost 4 bases; unmatched junction nucleotides: 14. This record comes from a study of blood T cell repertoires in COVID-19. Study details: In each case, the material was cDNA or gDNA derived from T cells, B-cell-depleted T cells, or PBMCs.

Clones were read by immunoSEQ multiplex PCR, and TCRdb kept only the in-frame ones, dropping some. The sample contains roughly 150,000 clones, roughly nine tenths of which appear only once. The sequence came from a woman between 40 and 55 years old with acute or convalescent COVID-19. The genes are TRBV9 and TRBJ1-2, with 8 nucleotides matching TRBD1. The sample comprised peripheral blood. The CDR3 DNA reads TGTGCCAGCAGCGCCAATCCGACCGGGACAGGCATCTATGGCTACACCTTC. Amino acid sequence: CASSANPTGTGIYGYTF.